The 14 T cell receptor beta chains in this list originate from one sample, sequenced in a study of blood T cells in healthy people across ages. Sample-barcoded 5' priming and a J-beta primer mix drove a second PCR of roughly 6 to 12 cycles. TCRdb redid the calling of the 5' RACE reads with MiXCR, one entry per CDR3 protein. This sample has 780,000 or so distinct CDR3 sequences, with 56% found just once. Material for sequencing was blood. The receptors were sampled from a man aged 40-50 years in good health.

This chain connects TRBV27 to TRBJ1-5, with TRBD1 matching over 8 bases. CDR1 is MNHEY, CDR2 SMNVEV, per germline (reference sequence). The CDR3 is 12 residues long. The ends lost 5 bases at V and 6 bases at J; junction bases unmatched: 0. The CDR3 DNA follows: TGTGCCAGCAGTGGGACAGGTCAGCCCCAGCATTTT. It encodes CASSGTGQPQHF.

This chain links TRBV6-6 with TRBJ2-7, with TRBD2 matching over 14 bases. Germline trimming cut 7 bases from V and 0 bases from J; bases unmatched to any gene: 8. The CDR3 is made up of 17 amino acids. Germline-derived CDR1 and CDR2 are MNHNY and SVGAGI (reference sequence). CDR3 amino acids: CASKPGLAGALSYEQYF. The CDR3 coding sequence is TGTGCCAGCAAACCGGGACTAGCGGGAGCTCTCTCCTACGAGCAGTACTTC.

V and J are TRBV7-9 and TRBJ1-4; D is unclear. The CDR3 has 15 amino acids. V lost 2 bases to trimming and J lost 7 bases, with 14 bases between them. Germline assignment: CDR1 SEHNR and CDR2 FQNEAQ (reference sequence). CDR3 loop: CASSLYYVCCEKLFF. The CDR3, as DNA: TGTGCCAGCAGCTTATATTACGTATGCTGTGAAAAACTGTTTTTT.

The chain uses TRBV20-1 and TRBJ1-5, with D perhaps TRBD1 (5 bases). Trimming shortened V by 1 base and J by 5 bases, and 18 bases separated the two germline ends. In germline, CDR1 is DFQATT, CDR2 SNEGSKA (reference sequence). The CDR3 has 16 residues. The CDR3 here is CSARGDLAKNDQPQHF. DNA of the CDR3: TGCAGTGCTAGAGGGGACCTAGCGAAGAATGATCAGCCCCAGCATTTT.

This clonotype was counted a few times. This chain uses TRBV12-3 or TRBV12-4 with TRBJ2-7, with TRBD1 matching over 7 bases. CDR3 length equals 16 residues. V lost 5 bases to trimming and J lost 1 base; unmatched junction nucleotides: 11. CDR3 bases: TGTGCCAGCAGTGCCGAGACAGCGACAGGGTCCTACGAGCAGTACTTC. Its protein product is CASSAETATGSYEQYF.

CDR3 bases: TGCAGTGCTAGGCCTTTAATGGATTCACCCCTCCACTTT. Translation gives CSARPLMDSPLHF. The chain uses TRBV20-1 and TRBJ1-6; D not certain. Germline assignment: CDR1 DFQATT and CDR2 SNEGSKA (reference sequence). With 3 bases removed from V and 8 bases from J, the gap between germline ends came to 11 bases. CDR3 size: 13 residues.

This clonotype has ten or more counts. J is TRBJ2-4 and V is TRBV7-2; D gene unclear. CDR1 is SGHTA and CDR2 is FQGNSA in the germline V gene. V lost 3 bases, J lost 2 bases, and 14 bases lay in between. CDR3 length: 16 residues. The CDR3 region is CASSFDGRVTKNIQYF. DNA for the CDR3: TGTGCCAGCAGCTTTGATGGACGGGTCACCAAAAACATTCAGTACTTC. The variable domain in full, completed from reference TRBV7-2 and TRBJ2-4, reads GAGVSQSPSNKVTEKGKDVELRCDPISGHTALYWYRQSLGQGLEFLIYFQGNSAPDKSGLPSDRFSAERTGGSVSTLTIQRTQQEDSAVYLCASSFDGRVTKNIQYFGAGTRLSVL.

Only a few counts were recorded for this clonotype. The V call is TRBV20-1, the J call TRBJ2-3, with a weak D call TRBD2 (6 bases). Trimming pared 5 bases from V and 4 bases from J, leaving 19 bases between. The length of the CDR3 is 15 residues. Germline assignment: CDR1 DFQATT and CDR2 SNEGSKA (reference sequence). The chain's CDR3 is CSAGFREFGADTQYF. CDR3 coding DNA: TGCAGTGCTGGGTTCCGGGAGTTCGGAGCAGATACGCAGTATTTT.

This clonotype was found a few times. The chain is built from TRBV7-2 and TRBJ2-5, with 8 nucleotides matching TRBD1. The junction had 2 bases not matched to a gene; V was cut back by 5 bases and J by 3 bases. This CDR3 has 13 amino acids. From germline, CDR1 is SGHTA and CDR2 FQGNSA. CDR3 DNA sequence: TGTGCCAGCAGCCGGGACAGGAAAGAGACCCAGTACTTC. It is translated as CASSRDRKETQYF.

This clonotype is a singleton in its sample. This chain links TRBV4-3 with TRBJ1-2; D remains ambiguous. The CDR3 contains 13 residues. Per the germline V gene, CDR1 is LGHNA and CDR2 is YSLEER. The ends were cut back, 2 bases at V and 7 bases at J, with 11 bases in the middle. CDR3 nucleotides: TGCGCCAGCAGCCAAAGCAAAGGGTCTGGCTACACCTTC. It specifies CASSQSKGSGYTF.

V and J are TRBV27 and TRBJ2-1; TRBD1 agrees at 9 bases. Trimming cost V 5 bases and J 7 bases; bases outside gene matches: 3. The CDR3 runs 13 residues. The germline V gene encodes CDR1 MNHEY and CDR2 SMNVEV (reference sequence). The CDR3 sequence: CASSIGQGNEQFF. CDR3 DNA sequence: TGTGCCAGCAGTATAGGACAGGGGAATGAGCAGTTCTTC.

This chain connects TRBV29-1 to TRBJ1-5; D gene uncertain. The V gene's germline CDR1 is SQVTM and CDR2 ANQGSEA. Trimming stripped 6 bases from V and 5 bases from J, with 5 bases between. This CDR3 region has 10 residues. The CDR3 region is CSVGHQPQHF. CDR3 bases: TGCAGCGTGGGCCATCAGCCCCAGCATTTT. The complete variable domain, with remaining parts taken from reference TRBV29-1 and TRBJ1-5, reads SAVISQKPSRDICQRGTSLTIQCQVDSQVTMMFWYRQQPGQSLTLIATANQGSEATYESGFVIDKFPISRPNLTFSTLTVSNMSPEDSSIYLCSVGHQPQHFGDGTRLSIL.

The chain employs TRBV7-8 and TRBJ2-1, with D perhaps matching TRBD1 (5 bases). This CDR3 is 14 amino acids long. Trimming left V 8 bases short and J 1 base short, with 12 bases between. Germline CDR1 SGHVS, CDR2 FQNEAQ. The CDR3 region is CASETRQSYNEQFF. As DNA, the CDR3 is TGTGCCAGCGAAACACGACAGTCCTACAATGAGCAGTTCTTC.

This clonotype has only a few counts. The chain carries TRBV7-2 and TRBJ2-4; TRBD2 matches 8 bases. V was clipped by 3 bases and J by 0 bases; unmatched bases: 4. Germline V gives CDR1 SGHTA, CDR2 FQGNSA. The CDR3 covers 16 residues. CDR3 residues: CASSFGLAVAKNIQYF. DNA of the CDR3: TGTGCCAGCAGCTTCGGACTAGCAGTAGCCAAAAACATTCAGTACTTC.